The clone carrying this TCR beta chain was detected many times. Next came a second PCR, run for roughly 6 to 11 cycles, which used a sample-barcoded 5' primer along with a J-beta primer mix. TCRdb passed the 5' RACE reads through MiXCR, listing each CDR3 protein once. This sample carries 710,000 or so distinct CDR3 sequences, roughly 32% of them seen once, and the ten largest clones take approximately 15%. This record comes from a study of blood T cells in healthy people across ages. The CDR3 has 16 residues. Trimming at V came to 1 base and at J to 4 bases, leaving 8 bases not matched to a gene. The germline V gene encodes CDR1 SGHVS and CDR2 FNYEAQ.

The clonotype was recovered from a woman over 75 in good health. Sequenced sample: blood. The chain uses TRBV7-6 and TRBJ2-5; the match to TRBD2 covers 8 bases. The CDR3 coding sequence is TGTGCCAGCAGCTTAGTCACGGGGGGGCGTCTAGAGACCCAGTACTTC. The encoded protein is CASSLVTGGRLETQYF.